This entry features one T cell receptor (beta chain) sequence. Some clones are missing from TCRdb's copy, which holds only in-frame ones; the method was immunoSEQ multiplex PCR. Of roughly 100,000 clones in the sample, around 90% were seen once. This record belongs to a study of T cell responses to AZD1222 COVID-19 vaccine. Trimming took 1 base from V and 7 from J, leaving 10 bases between them. The CDR3 spans 14 residues. CDR1 is SGHDN, CDR2 FVKESK, per germline. The specimen comprised peripheral blood, sampled on day 0 of AZD1222 vaccination. The J gene is TRBJ2-2, the V gene TRBV14; no firm D call. This receptor was taken from an adult in good health. The DNA for the CDR3 is TGTGCCAGCAGCCAAGCAAGTTCCGTCGGGGAGCTGTTTTTT. Translating it yields CASSQASSVGELFF.